The 13 T cell receptor beta chains reported below all come from one sample, sequenced in a study of vaccination effects on CD4 cells after COVID-19. CD4+ T cells specific for antigen were expanded with viral peptide pools by the ViraFEST assay before sequencing. Scientists isolated CD4+ T cells after an approximately 11-day culture period ended. Everyone in the study got two shots of either the BNT162b2 or mRNA-1273 vaccine. These receptors have no identified antigens. Some clones are missing from TCRdb's copy, which holds only in-frame ones; the method was immunoSEQ multiplex PCR. The table has some 61,000 clones, around four fifths seen once. Sequencing was performed on CD4+ T cells from PBMCs cultured with HCoV-OC43 spike peptides, taken after COVID-19 vaccination. Regarding subset: HCoV-OC43 spike overlapping peptide pool stimulation. These receptors all come from a human donor who received a COVID-19 vaccine.

The chain links TRBV5-5 to TRBJ2-3; possible D gene TRBD2, 5 bases. The V and J ends lost 7 bases and 3 bases respectively, with 21 bases between them. This CDR3 region has 16 residues. Per the germline V gene, CDR1 is SGHKS and CDR2 is YYEKEE (reference sequence). As DNA, the CDR3 is TGTGCCAGCGTACGGGAAGCCCTTCTCATGACAGATACGCAGTATTTT. Amino acid sequence: CASVREALLMTDTQYF.

V is TRBV5-1 and J is TRBJ2-7; 9 bases are a match to TRBD1. This CDR3 contains 13 residues. Germline values: CDR1 SGHRS, CDR2 YFSETQ. V lost 4 bases, J lost 4 bases, and 3 bases stayed unmatched. The CDR3 sequence: CASSVGTGYEQYV. DNA of the CDR3: TGCGCCAGCAGCGTGGGGACAGGGTACGAGCAGTACGTC.

This clone has only one observation. The rearrangement uses TRBV30 and TRBJ1-5; D is possibly TRBD1 (6 bases). V was pared by 2 bases and J by 11 bases, with 13 bases between. The CDR3 contains 12 residues. Germline CDR1 reads GTSNPN; CDR2 reads SVGIG (reference sequence). The CDR3 loop is CAWSWDKGTQHF. The CDR3, as DNA: TGTGCCTGGAGTTGGGACAAAGGGACCCAGCATTTT.

In its sample, this clone was seen a few times. The chain employs TRBV7-8 and TRBJ1-3; 7 bases match TRBD1. After removal of 7 bases from V and 0 bases from J, the junction contained 12 bases not matched to a gene. CDR3 length: 17 amino acids. CDR1 and CDR2 (germline): SGHVS, FQNEAQ. The DNA of the CDR3 is TGTGCCAGCACTACGAATAACAGGGGTACCTCTGGAAACACCATATATTTT. Translated, it gives CASTTNNRGTSGNTIYF.

This chain connects TRBV14 to TRBJ1-6, with D uncertain. The CDR3 is made up of 14 amino acids. Trimming pared 1 base from V and 8 bases from J, leaving 9 bases between. Germline V gene lookup returns CDR1 SGHDN and CDR2 FVKESK. The CDR3 bases are TGTGCCAGCAGCCAAGGAAACCAATATTCACCCCTCCACTTT. Translating it yields CASSQGNQYSPLHF.

V usage is TRBV5-5 and J usage is TRBJ1-2; 11 bases agree with TRBD1. Losses at the gene ends were 4 bases for V and 7 bases for J; bases not matched to a gene: 12. In germline, CDR1 is SGHKS, CDR2 YYEKEE (reference sequence). The CDR3 spans 16 residues. Here the CDR3 reads CASSHLLGQGEGGYTF. CDR3 nucleotides: TGTGCCAGCAGCCACCTCCTGGGACAGGGGGAAGGTGGCTACACCTTC.

This clone was seen a handful of times. This chain joins TRBV2 and TRBJ2-7; 9 nucleotides align to TRBD1. The germline V gene encodes CDR1 SNHLY and CDR2 FYNNEI. There are 15 residues in the CDR3. Trimming removed 3 bases from V and 3 bases from J; junction bases left unmatched: 6. The CDR3 sequence is CASSDLGQGSYEQYV. In DNA form, the CDR3 reads TGTGCCAGCAGTGATTTGGGACAGGGAAGCTACGAGCAGTACGTC.

V and J are TRBV29-1 and TRBJ1-3; TRBD1 might be the D (5 bases). V was shortened by 4 bases and J by 2 bases, with 9 bases between the two germline ends. The CDR3 contains 13 residues. The V gene's germline CDR1 is SQVTM and CDR2 ANQGSEA. The CDR3 region is CSVGRGTGNTIYF. CDR3 DNA: TGCAGCGTTGGTCGGGGGACTGGAAACACCATATATTTT.

This chain uses TRBV9 with TRBJ1-2; 10 bases map to TRBD1. The CDR3 totals 15 residues. Germline V gene lookup returns CDR1 SGDLS and CDR2 YYNGEE. V gave up 2 bases and J gave up 2 bases; unmatched junction bases: 3. CDR3 DNA: TGTGCCAGCAGCGTCTCGGGACAGGGGAACTATGGCTACACCTTC. It translates to CASSVSGQGNYGYTF.

The rearrangement links TRBV11-2 to TRBJ2-5; 10 bases align to TRBD2. The CDR3 is 16 residues long. V lost 5 bases and J lost 7; bases outside the gene matches: 13. Per the germline V gene, CDR1 is SGHAT and CDR2 is FQNNGV. In DNA form, the CDR3 reads TGTGCCAGCAGCCCCTCTAGCGGGGGCGTCTCTGGGACCCAGTACTTC. Translating gives CASSPSSGGVSGTQYF.

The chain combines TRBV2 with TRBJ1-5; D might be TRBD1 (5 bases). Between the trimmed V and J ends, which lost 1 base and 2 bases, there was a span of 6 bases. This CDR3 region has 14 residues. Germline values: CDR1 SNHLY, CDR2 FYNNEI. CDR3 nucleotides: TGTGCCAGCAGTGAAGTGACAGGCAATCAGCCCCAGCATTTT. This sequence encodes CASSEVTGNQPQHF.

The chain employs TRBV30 and TRBJ1-2, with 9 bases lining up with TRBD1. Germline V gives CDR1 GTSNPN, CDR2 SVGIG (reference sequence). V lost 5 bases to trimming and J lost 7 bases; unmatched junction nucleotides: 14. The CDR3 runs to 15 residues. The CDR3 DNA sequence: TGTGCCTGGGCCCTAAGCCTGGGACAGGGAAGTGGCTACACCTTC. Its translation is CAWALSLGQGSGYTF.

The chain combines TRBV7-9 with TRBJ1-1; D not resolved. The CDR3 runs 13 residues. Between the trimmed V and J ends, which lost 11 bases and 0 bases, there was a span of 13 bases. Germline-derived CDR1 and CDR2 are SEHNR and FQNEAQ (reference sequence). This CDR3 is CAATSGVNTEAFF. As DNA, the CDR3 is TGTGCCGCAACCTCGGGAGTGAACACTGAAGCTTTCTTT.